This T cell receptor beta chain was sequenced during a study of T-cell memory formation after mild COVID-19. Study-wide context: TCR clusters were largely donor specific.

With regard to this clonotype: Its antigen remains unidentified.

Study conclusions and caveats: Pre-infection memory carried some responding clones, suggesting that cross-reactive memory joined.

TCR alpha and TCR beta cDNA libraries carrying sample barcodes and UMIs came from 5'RACE with constant-segment primers. TCRdb called the 5' RACE reads again in MiXCR, with one record for every CDR3 protein. Among over 500,000 distinct CDR3 sequences listed, roughly 17% were seen once. This clonotype was obtained from an adult woman who had mild COVID-19 (a few samples of this study predate the infection). Cell type and time point are not known. Sequencing was performed on PBMCs or a T cell subset sorted from them (not recorded which).

CDR3: CASSTREETQYF. DNA of the CDR3: TGTGCCAGCAGCACTAGGGAAGAGACCCAGTACTTC. The chain employs TRBV6-5 and TRBJ2-5; perhaps TRBD2 as D (5 bases). Trimming pared 6 bases from V and 3 bases from J, leaving 8 bases between. The CDR3 covers 12 residues. Germline V gene sequence: CDR1 MNHEY, CDR2 SVGAGI.